This paragraph covers one T cell receptor beta chain sequence. Its antigen is unidentified. Libraries were prepared by immunoSEQ multiplex PCR; TCRdb keeps only in-frame clonotypes and omits some of them. The repertoire holds about 23,000 clones, with 85% to 90% as singletons. The source of the sample is a study of T cells in localized non-small cell lung cancer. In germline, CDR1 is SGHRS, CDR2 YFSETQ. Trimming left V 3 bases short and J 4 bases short, with 10 bases between. The CDR3 spans 13 residues. Study results and caveats: When the top 100 tumor clones were examined, a median approximately 59 of them also appeared in the adjacent lung, which was paired and uninvolved.

This TCR was sampled from a woman aged 40-69 years with stage I lung adenocarcinoma. The material sequenced was peripheral blood, taken before any cancer treatment. The chain carries TRBV5-1 and TRBJ1-2; perhaps TRBD1 as D (6 bases). The CDR3 protein is CASSYDRTYGYTF. CDR3 coding DNA: TGCGCCAGCAGCTACGACAGGACCTATGGCTACACCTTC. Full variable domain (remainder filled in from reference TRBV5-1 and TRBJ1-2): KAGVTQTPRYLIKTRGQQVTLSCSPISGHRSVSWYQQTPGQGLQFLFEYFSETQRNKGNFPGRFSGRQFSNSRSEMNVSTLELGDSALYLCASSYDRTYGYTFGSGTRLTVV.